Listed below are T cell receptor beta chains from one sample, sequenced in a study of blood T cell repertoires in COVID-19. This table comes from immunoSEQ multiplex PCR, and its TCRdb copy is limited to in-frame clones, with some not included. The data hold 300,000 to 500,000 clones, with approximately 87% observed a single time. Sequences were obtained from PBMCs or T cells enriched from blood (not recorded which). The receptors come from a woman in her twenties or thirties with acute COVID-19. Each CDR3 is given with its conserved first and last residue. D genes are given only for firm matches. Size tells how often a clone was seen (once, few, many) or the class of an expanded clone, and some rows leave it out.

>TRBV6-1|.|TRBJ2-1|.
CASSEGHYNEQFF
TGTGCCAGCAGTGAAGGACATTACAATGAGCAGTTCTTC
>TRBV6-5|.|TRBJ1-1|.
CASRAGGGAVGAFF
TGTGCCAGCAGAGCTGGGGGCGGAGCGGTTGGAGCTTTCTTT
>TRBV24-1|.|TRBJ1-2|TRBD1
CATSDKDRIRGYTF
TGTGCCACCAGTGACAAGGACAGGATAAGGGGCTACACCTTC
>TRBV5-1|.|TRBJ2-1|TRBD2
CASSELSGGPGNEQFF
TGCGCCAGCAGCGAGCTAAGCGGGGGCCCCGGGAATGAGCAGTTCTTC
>TRBV10-3|.|TRBJ1-1|.
CAIRGGTEAFF
TGTGCCATCAGGGGGGGCACTGAAGCTTTCTTT
>TRBV6-5|.|TRBJ1-5|TRBD1
CASRRTGEQQPQHF
TGTGCCAGCAGGAGGACAGGGGAACAGCAGCCCCAGCATTTT
>TRBV6-5|.|TRBJ1-2|TRBD1
CASSYSTGGNFGYTF
TGTGCCAGCAGTTACTCGACAGGGGGTAATTTTGGCTACACCTTC
>TRBV6-6|.|TRBJ2-3|TRBD1
CASSRQGYTDTQYF
TGTGCCAGCAGCCGACAGGGCTACACAGATACGCAGTATTTT
>TRBV9|.|TRBJ1-6|.
CASSVTGSPLHF
TGTGCCAGCAGCGTAACAGGATCACCCCTCCACTTT
>TRBV7-3|.|TRBJ2-3|TRBD2
CASSLIPQPLYRGGMSDTQYF
TGTGCCAGCAGCTTAATTCCCCAACCCCTTTATCGGGGGGGAATGTCAGATACGCAGTATTTT
>TRBV5-6|few|TRBJ2-7|.
CASSLGGIYEQYF
TGTGCCAGCAGCTTAGGCGGGATCTACGAGCAGTACTTC
>TRBV3-1/TRBV3-2|.|TRBJ2-7|.
CASSQGSIGGEQYF
TGTGCCAGCAGCCAAGGGTCCATTGGGGGGGAGCAGTACTTC
>TRBV7-8|.|TRBJ2-7|.
CASSLVLGRVYEQYF
TGTGCCAGCAGCTTAGTTTTGGGCAGAGTCTACGAGCAGTACTTC
>TRBV14|.|TRBJ2-1|.
CASSQEHPLEQFF
TGTGCCAGCAGCCAAGAACACCCCTTGGAGCAGTTCTTC
>TRBV5-1|.|TRBJ1-2|.
CASSSDTYGYTF
TGCGCTAGCAGCTCGGACACCTATGGCTACACCTTC
>TRBV29-1|.|TRBJ2-5|.
CSVAPGQETQYF
TGCAGCGTTGCTCCAGGCCAAGAGACCCAGTACTTC
>TRBV5-8|.|TRBJ2-7|.
CASKWPGDTYEQYF
TGTGCCAGCAAGTGGCCAGGGGATACCTACGAGCAGTACTTC
>TRBV19|.|TRBJ1-5|.
CASSIEATGFFSSNQPQHF
TGTGCCAGTAGTATAGAAGCGACAGGATTTTTCTCTAGCAATCAGCCCCAGCATTTT
>TRBV6-2/TRBV6-3|once|TRBJ2-1|TRBD2
CASSSDGGVSYNEQFF
TGTGCCAGCAGTTCCGACGGGGGGGTTTCCTACAATGAGCAGTTCTTC
>TRBV29-1|.|TRBJ1-1|.
CSVDVGGRTEAFF
TGCAGCGTTGATGTGGGGGGGAGGACTGAAGCTTTCTTT
>TRBV9|few|TRBJ1-4|TRBD1
CASSATGGFEKLFF
TGTGCCAGCAGCGCTACAGGGGGCTTTGAAAAACTGTTTTTT
>TRBV18|.|TRBJ1-6|TRBD1
CASSPNPGDRSPLHF
TGTGCCAGCTCACCAAATCCGGGGGACAGATCACCCCTCCACTTT
>TRBV6-5|.|TRBJ1-2|TRBD1
CASAPSTGEGGYTF
TGTGCCAGCGCGCCCTCGACAGGGGAGGGAGGCTACACCTTC
>TRBV6-2/TRBV6-3|.|TRBJ2-7|.
CASSLTTYEQYF
TGTGCCAGCAGTTTGACAACCTACGAGCAGTACTTC
>TRBV6-4|.|TRBJ2-3|TRBD2
CASSMLAGGSDTQYF
TGTGCCAGCAGTATGCTAGCGGGGGGGTCAGATACGCAGTATTTT
>TRBV18|.|TRBJ2-1|TRBD2
CASSPSWTRDNEQFF
TGTGCCAGCTCACCTTCCTGGACTAGGGACAATGAGCAGTTCTTC
>TRBV5-1|.|TRBJ1-4|TRBD1
CASRRDRRGEKLFF
TGCGCCAGCCGCAGGGACAGGCGCGGTGAAAAACTGTTTTTT
>TRBV28|.|TRBJ1-2|.
CASSPTGRGVGGYTF
TGTGCCAGCAGTCCGACGGGGAGGGGAGTTGGTGGCTACACCTTC
>TRBV10-3|.|TRBJ1-3|.
CAISAAPAGLNSGNTIYF
TGTGCCATCAGTGCTGCTCCGGCAGGGTTGAACTCTGGAAACACCATATATTTT
>TRBV4-1|.|TRBJ2-5|TRBD2
CASSHLTGERGPQETQYF
TGCGCCAGCAGCCATCTCACAGGCGAGCGGGGACCCCAAGAGACCCAGTACTTC
>TRBV6-5|.|TRBJ2-1|.
CASSTGQLYHNEQFF
TGTGCCAGCAGTACCGGACAGTTATATCACAATGAGCAGTTCTTC
>TRBV7-9|once|TRBJ2-3|TRBD1
CASSSKYRDRSTDTQYF
TGTGCCAGCAGCTCTAAGTACCGGGACAGGAGCACAGATACGCAGTATTTT
>TRBV7-3|.|TRBJ2-3|TRBD2
CASSTSSGGNTQYF
TGTGCCAGCAGCACATCTAGCGGGGGAAATACGCAGTATTTT
>TRBV19|.|TRBJ2-7|TRBD2
CASSISIWGGYEQYF
TGTGCCAGTAGTATATCAATATGGGGAGGGTACGAGCAGTACTTC
>TRBV27|.|TRBJ2-7|.
CASSFGQGPYEQYF
TGTGCCAGCAGTTTTGGGCAGGGGCCCTACGAGCAGTACTTC
>TRBV5-1|.|TRBJ1-1|.
CASSLGQTGNTEAFF
TGCGCCAGCAGCTTGGGGCAGACAGGGAACACTGAAGCTTTCTTT
>TRBV5-5|.|TRBJ1-5|.
CASSFTGRNQPQHF
TGTGCCAGCAGCTTTACAGGTCGCAATCAGCCCCAGCATTTT
>TRBV4-1|.|TRBJ2-3|.
CASSQDPPGAKVTDTQYF
TGCGCCAGCAGCCAAGACCCACCAGGGGCGAAGGTCACAGATACGCAGTATTTT
>TRBV9|.|TRBJ1-5|.
CASSVDQGLKPQHF
TGTGCCAGCAGCGTAGACCAGGGGCTGAAGCCCCAGCATTTT
>TRBV7-2|.|TRBJ1-1|.
CASSLARLRTEAFF
TGTGCCAGCAGCTTAGCTAGATTGAGGACTGAAGCTTTCTTT
>TRBV6-5|.|TRBJ2-7|.
CASTRGNEQYF
TGTGCCAGCACACGGGGAAACGAGCAGTACTTC
>TRBV7-2|once|TRBJ1-3|.
CASSLVGGTGNTIYF
TGTGCCAGCAGCTTAGTAGGAGGGACTGGAAACACCATATATTTT
>TRBV11-2|.|TRBJ2-2|TRBD2
CASSLGLAGGWTGELFF
TGTGCCAGCAGCCTAGGACTAGCGGGGGGATGGACCGGGGAGCTGTTTTTT
>TRBV27|.|TRBJ1-5|.
CASSISWTPSNQPQHF
TGTGCCAGCAGTATCTCGTGGACACCAAGCAATCAGCCCCAGCATTTT
>TRBV5-1|once|TRBJ2-5|TRBD2
CASSGRLAGLQETQYF
TGCGCCAGCAGCGGGAGACTAGCGGGACTCCAAGAGACCCAGTACTTC
>TRBV19|.|TRBJ2-5|TRBD2
CASSIDAGEETQYF
TGTGCCAGTAGTATAGATGCGGGGGAAGAGACCCAGTACTTC
>TRBV6-5|.|TRBJ2-7|TRBD1
CASSTGVYEQYF
TGTGCCAGCAGTACAGGGGTGTACGAGCAGTACTTC
>TRBV10-1|.|TRBJ2-1|TRBD1
CASSGGQGGNEQFF
TGCGCCAGCAGTGGCGGACAGGGTGGCAATGAGCAGTTCTTC
>TRBV19|once|TRBJ2-1|TRBD2
CASSMLAGGLNEQFF
TGTGCCAGTAGTATGTTAGCGGGGGGGCTTAATGAGCAGTTCTTC